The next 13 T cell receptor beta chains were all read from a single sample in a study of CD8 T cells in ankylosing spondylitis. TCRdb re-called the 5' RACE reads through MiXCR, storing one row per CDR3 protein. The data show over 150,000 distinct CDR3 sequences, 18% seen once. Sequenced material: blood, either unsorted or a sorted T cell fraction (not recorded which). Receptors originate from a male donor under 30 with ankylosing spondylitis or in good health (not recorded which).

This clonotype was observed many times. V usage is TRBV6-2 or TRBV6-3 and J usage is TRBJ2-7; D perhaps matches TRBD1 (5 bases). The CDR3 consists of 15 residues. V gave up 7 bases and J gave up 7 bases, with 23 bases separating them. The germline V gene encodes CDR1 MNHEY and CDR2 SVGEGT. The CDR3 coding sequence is TGTGCCAGCACCACCCCGTTGGGCAGGGCCCAAGAGCAGTACTTC. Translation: CASTTPLGRAQEQYF.

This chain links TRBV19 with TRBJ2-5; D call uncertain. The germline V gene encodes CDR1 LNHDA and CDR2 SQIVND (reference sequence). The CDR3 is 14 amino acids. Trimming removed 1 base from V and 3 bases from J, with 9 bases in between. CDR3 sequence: CASSIVALKETQYF. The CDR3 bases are TGTGCCAGTAGTATAGTGGCCCTCAAAGAGACCCAGTACTTC.

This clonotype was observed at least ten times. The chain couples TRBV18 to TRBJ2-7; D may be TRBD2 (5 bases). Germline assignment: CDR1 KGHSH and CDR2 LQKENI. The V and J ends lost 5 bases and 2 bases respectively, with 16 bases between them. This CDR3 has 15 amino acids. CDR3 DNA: TGTGCCAGCTCAGGACTGTACCGCGAGGCCTACGAGCAGTACTTC. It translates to CASSGLYREAYEQYF.

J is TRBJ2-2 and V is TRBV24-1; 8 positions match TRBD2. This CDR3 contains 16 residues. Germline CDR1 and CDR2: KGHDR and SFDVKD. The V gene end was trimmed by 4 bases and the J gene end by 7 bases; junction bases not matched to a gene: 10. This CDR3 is CATSDTSGALGGELFF. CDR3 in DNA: TGTGCCACCAGTGACACTAGCGGAGCCTTGGGCGGGGAGCTGTTTTTT.

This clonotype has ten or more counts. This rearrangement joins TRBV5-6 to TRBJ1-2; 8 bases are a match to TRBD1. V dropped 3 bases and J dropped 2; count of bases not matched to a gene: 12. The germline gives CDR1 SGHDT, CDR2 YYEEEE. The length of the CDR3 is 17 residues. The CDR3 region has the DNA TGTGCCAGCAGCTACGGACAGGGAACGTCTAGGAACTATGGCTACACCTTC. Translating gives CASSYGQGTSRNYGYTF.

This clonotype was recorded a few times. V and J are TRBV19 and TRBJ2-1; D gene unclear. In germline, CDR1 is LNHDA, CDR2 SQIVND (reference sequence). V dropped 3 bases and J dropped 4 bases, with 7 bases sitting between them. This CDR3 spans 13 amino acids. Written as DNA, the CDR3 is TGTGCCAGTAGTATTGACGGTTACAATGAGCAGTTCTTC. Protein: CASSIDGYNEQFF.

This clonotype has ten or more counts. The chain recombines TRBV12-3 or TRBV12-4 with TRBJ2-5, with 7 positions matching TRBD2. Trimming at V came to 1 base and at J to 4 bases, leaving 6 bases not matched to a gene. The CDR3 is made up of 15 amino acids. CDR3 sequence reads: CASSLGEGHRETQYF. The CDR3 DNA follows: TGTGCCAGCAGTTTAGGGGAGGGCCATCGAGAGACCCAGTACTTC.

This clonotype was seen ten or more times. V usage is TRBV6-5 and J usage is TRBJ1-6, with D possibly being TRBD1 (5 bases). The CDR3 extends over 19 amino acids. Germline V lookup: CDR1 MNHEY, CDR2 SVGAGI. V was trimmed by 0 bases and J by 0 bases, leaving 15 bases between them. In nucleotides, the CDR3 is TGTGCCAGCAGTTACTCGGCAGGGTTCCCGGGCTCCTATAATTCACCCCTCCACTTT. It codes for CASSYSAGFPGSYNSPLHF.

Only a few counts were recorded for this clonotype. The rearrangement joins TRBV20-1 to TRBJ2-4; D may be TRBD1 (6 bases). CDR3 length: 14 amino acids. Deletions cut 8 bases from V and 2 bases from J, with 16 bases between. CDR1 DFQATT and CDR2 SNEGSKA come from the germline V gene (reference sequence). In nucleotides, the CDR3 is TGCAGTTCCCCAGGGCAGGGGCCCAAAAACATTCAGTACTTC. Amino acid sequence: CSSPGQGPKNIQYF.

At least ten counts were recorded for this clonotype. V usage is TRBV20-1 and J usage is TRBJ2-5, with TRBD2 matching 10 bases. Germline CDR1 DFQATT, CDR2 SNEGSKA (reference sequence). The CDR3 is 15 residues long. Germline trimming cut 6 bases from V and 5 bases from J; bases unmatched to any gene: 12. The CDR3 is CSAQSGRAGLETQYF. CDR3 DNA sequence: TGCAGTGCCCAGAGCGGGAGGGCCGGATTGGAGACCCAGTACTTC.

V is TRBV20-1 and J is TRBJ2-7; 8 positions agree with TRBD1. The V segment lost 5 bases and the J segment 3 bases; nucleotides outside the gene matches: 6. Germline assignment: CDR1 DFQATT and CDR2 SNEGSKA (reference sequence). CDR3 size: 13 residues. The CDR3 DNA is TGCAGTGCTCCACGGACAGGGATCTACGAGCAGTACTTC. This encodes CSAPRTGIYEQYF.

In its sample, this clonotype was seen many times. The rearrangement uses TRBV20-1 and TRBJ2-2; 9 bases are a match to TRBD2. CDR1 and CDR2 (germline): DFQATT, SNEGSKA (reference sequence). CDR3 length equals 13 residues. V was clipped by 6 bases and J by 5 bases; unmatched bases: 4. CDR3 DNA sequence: TGCAGTGCGAGTAGCGGGAGTACCGGGGAGCTGTTTTTT. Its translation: CSASSGSTGELFF.

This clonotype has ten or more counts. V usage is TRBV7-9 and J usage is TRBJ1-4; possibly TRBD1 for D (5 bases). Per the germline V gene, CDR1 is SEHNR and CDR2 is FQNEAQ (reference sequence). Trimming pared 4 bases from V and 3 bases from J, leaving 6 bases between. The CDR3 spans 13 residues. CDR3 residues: CASSSQANEKLFF. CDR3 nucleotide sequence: TGTGCCAGCAGCTCACAGGCTAATGAAAAACTGTTTTTT.